The 2 T cell receptor beta chains reported below all come from one sample, sequenced in a study of T cell changes during pregnancy in multiple sclerosis. Some clones are missing from TCRdb's copy, which holds only in-frame ones; the method was immunoSEQ multiplex PCR. The table records approximately 51,000 clones, around 92% of them present only once. Material: CD4+ T cells from peripheral blood mononuclear cells, obtained after pregnancy. All receptors come from a female donor with multiple sclerosis, enrolled in a pregnancy study.

The genes are TRBV7-2 and TRBJ1-5; 7 bases agree with TRBD1. This CDR3 comprises 16 residues. Germline V gene lookup returns CDR1 SGHTA and CDR2 FQGNSA. Unmatched junction bases numbered 13, after V lost 6 bases and J lost 5 bases. This chain's CDR3 is CASSKAGGTGDQPQHF. CDR3 in DNA: TGTGCCAGCAGTAAGGCAGGCGGCACAGGGGATCAGCCCCAGCATTTT.

The gene calls are TRBV2 and TRBJ1-1; 7 bases map to TRBD1. Germline values: CDR1 SNHLY, CDR2 FYNNEI. Germline trimming cut 6 bases from V and 1 base from J; bases unmatched to any gene: 5. The CDR3 consists of 14 residues. The CDR3 nucleotides are TGTGCCAGCAGAACGGGACAGCCGAACACTGAAGCTTTCTTT. Protein product: CASRTGQPNTEAFF.